Sequencing of this T cell receptor beta chain was carried out in a study of breast tumors, draining lymph nodes, adjacent tissues. Whole-study results and caveats: Tumor repertoires ranked between lymph nodes and nontumor tissue in diversity, with V and J gene preferences.

Details on this clonotype: What it binds is unknown. This CDR3 fails to terminate in the conserved phenylalanine or tryptophan, so it likely reflects a read error. It is unclear where the CDR3 begins or ends on the DNA, so no DNA is shown, and the CDR3 is as TCRdb lists it.

TCRdb processed the multiplex PCR reads anew with MiXCR; each CDR3 protein has one entry. Of approximately 150,000 distinct CDR3 sequences in the sample, 33% were seen once. The lymph nodes were axillary draining lymph nodes from breast cancer patients. The CDR3 has 15 amino acids, counting both end residues. Germline V gives CDR1 LGHNT, CDR2 FRNRAP. The chain combines TRBV12-5 with TRBJ2-7. The material sequenced was axillary lymph node tissue. This TCR derives from a female donor with breast cancer. Some clones in this sample may be carry-over from other donors' samples. The CDR3 reads CASGLVRAGAPTSST.